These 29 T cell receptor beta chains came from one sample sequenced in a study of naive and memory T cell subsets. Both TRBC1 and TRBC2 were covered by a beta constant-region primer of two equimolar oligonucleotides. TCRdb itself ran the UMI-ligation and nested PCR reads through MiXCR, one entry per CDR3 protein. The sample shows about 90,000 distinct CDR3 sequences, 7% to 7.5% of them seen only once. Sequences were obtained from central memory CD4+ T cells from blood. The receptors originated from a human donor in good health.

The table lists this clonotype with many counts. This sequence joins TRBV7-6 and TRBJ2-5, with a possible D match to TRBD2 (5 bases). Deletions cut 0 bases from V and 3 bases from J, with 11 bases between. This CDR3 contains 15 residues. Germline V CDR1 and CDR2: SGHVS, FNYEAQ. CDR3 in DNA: TGTGCCAGCAGCTTAGCACAAACCGGGAAAGAGACCCAGTACTTC. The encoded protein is CASSLAQTGKETQYF.

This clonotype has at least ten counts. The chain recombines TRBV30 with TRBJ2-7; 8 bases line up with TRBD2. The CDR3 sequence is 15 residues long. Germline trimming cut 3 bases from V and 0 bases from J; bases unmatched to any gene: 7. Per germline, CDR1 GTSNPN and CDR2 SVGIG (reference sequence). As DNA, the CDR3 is TGTGCCTGGAGGGATTTGAGCGGGAGCTCCTACGAGCAGTACTTC. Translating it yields CAWRDLSGSSYEQYF.

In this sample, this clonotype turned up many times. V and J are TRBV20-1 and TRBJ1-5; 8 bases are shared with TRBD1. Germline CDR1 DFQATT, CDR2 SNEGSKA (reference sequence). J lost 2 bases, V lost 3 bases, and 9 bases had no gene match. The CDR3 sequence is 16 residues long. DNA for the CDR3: TGCAGTGCTAGGGCCACCGCAGGGGGCGGCAATCAGCCCCAGCATTTT. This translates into CSARATAGGGNQPQHF.

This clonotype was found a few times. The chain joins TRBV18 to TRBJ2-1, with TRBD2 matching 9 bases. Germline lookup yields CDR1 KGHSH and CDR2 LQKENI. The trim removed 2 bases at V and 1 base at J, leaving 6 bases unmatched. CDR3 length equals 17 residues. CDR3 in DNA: TGTGCCAGCTCACCAGTCATGGCGGGAGGGTCCTACAATGAGCAGTTCTTC. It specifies CASSPVMAGGSYNEQFF.

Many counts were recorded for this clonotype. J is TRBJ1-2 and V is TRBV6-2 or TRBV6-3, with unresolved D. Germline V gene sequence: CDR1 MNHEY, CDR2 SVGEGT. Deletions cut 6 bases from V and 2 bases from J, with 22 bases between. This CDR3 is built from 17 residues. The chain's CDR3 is CASRGAGKRSENYGYTF. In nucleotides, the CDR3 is TGTGCCAGCAGAGGAGCCGGGAAGAGGAGTGAGAACTATGGCTACACCTTC.

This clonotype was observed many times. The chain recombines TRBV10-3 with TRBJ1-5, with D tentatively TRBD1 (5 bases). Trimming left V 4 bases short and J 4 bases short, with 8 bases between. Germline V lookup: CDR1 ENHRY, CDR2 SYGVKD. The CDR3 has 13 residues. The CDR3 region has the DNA TGTGCCATCAGTGGGAGACAGAATCAGCCCCAGCATTTT. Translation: CAISGRQNQPQHF.

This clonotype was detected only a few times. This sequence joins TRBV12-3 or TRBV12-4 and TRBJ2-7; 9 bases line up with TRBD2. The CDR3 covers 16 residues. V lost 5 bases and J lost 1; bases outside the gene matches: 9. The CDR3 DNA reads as TGTGCCAGCAGTCCAGGTACAGCGGGGGGATCCTACGAGCAGTACTTC. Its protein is CASSPGTAGGSYEQYF.

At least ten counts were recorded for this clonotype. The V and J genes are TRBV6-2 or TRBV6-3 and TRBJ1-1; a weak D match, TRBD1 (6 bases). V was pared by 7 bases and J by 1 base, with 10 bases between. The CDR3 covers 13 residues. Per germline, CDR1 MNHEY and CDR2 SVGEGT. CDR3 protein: CASTLQGNTEAFF. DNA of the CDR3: TGTGCCAGCACCCTACAGGGGAACACTGAAGCTTTCTTT.

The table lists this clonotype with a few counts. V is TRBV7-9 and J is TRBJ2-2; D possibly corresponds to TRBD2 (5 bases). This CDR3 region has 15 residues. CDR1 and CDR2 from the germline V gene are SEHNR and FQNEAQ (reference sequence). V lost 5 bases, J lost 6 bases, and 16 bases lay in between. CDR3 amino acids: CASSPPGGGPGELFF. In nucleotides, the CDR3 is TGTGCCAGCAGCCCTCCGGGCGGAGGCCCCGGGGAGCTGTTTTTT.

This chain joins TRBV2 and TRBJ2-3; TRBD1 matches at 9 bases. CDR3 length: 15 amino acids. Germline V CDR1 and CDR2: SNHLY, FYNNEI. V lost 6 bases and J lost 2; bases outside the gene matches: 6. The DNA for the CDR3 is TGTGCCAGCAGGCTAAGGGACAGGGTCACAGATACGCAGTATTTT. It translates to CASRLRDRVTDTQYF.

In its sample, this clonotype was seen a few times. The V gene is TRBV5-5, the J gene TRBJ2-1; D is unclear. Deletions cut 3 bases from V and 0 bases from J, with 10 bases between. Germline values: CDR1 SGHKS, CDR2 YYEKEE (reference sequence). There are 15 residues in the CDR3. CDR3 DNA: TGTGCCAGCAGCTCCTTCCCGAGCTCCTACAATGAGCAGTTCTTC. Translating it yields CASSSFPSSYNEQFF. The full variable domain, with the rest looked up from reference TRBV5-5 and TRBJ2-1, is DAGVTQSPTHLIKTRGQQVTLRCSPISGHKSVSWYQQVLGQGPQFIFQYYEKEERGRGNFPDRFSARQFPNYSSELNVNALLLGDSALYLCASSSFPSSYNEQFFGPGTRLTVL.

The CDR3 region is CASSPRTYGYTF. CDR3 nucleotides: TGTGCCAGCAGCCCCAGAACTTATGGCTACACCTTC. V is TRBV7-2 and J is TRBJ1-2; D uncertain. CDR1 SGHTA and CDR2 FQGNSA come from the germline V gene. Trimming removed 5 bases at V and 5 bases at J, with 9 bases between. This CDR3 is built from 12 residues.

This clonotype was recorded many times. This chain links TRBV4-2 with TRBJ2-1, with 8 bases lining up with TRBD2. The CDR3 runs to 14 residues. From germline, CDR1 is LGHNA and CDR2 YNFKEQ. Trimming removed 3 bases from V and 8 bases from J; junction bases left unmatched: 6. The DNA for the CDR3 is TGTGCCAGCAGCCAGAGAGAACTAGCGGATGAGCAGTTCTTC. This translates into CASSQRELADEQFF.

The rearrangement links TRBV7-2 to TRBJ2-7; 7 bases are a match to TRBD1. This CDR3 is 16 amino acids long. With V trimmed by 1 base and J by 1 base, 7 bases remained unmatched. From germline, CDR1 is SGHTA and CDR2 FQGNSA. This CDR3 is CASSLVPGQSSYEQYF. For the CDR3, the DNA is TGTGCCAGCAGCTTAGTACCGGGACAGAGTTCCTACGAGCAGTACTTC.

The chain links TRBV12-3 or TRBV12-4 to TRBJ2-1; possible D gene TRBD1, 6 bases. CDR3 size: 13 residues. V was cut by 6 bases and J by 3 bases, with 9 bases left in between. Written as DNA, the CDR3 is TGTGCCAGCAGAGGACAGCACTACAATGAGCAGTTCTTC. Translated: CASRGQHYNEQFF.

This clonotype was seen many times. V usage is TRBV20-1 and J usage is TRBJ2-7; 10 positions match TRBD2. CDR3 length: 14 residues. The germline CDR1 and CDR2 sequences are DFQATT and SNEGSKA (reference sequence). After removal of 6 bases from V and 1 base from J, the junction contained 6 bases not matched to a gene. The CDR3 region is CSALSGGVSYEQYF. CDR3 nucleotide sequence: TGCAGTGCACTGAGCGGGGGGGTTTCCTACGAGCAGTACTTC.

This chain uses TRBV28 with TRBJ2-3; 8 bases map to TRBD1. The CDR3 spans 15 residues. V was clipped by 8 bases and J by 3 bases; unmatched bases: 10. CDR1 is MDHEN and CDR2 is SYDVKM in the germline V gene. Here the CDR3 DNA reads TGTGCCAGCGAGGGTGGCGGACAGGGTACAGATACGCAGTATTTT. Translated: CASEGGGQGTDTQYF.

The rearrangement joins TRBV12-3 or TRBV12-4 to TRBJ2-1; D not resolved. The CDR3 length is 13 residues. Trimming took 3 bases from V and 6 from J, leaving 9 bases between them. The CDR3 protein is CASSFSGSNEQFF. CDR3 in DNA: TGTGCCAGCAGTTTTTCCGGGTCCAATGAGCAGTTCTTC.

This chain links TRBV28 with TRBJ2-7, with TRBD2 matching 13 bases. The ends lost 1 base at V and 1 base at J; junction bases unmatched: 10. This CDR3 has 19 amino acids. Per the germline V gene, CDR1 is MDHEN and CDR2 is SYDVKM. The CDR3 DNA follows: TGTGCCAGCAGTTTATTGACTAGCGGGAGGACCCTCTGGTCCTACGAGCAGTACTTC. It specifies CASSLLTSGRTLWSYEQYF.

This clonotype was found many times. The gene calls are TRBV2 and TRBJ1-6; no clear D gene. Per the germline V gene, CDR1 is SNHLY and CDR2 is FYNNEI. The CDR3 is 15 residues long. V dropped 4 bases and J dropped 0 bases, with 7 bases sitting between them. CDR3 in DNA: TGTGCCAGCAGTGGACCAAGCTCCTATAATTCACCCCTCCACTTT. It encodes CASSGPSSYNSPLHF.

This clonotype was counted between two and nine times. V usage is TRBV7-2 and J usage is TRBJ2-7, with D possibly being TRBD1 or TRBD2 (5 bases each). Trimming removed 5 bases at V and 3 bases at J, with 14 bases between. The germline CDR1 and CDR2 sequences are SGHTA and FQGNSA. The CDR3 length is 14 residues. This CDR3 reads CASSRDGEIYEQYF. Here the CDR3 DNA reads TGTGCCAGCAGCCGGGACGGCGAAATCTACGAGCAGTACTTC.

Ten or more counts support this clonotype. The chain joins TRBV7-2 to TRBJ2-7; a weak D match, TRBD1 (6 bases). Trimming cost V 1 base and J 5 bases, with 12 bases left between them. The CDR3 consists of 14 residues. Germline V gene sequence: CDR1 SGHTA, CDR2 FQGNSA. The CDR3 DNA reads TGTGCCAGCAGCTTAGTTGGGGGCCACAACGAGCAGTACTTC. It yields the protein CASSLVGGHNEQYF.

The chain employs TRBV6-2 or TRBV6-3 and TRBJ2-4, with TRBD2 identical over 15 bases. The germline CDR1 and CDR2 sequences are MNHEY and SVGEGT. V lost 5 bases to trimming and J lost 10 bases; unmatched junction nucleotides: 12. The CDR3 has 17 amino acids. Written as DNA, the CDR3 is TGTGCCAGCAGTCCCGGACTAGCGGGAGGGCCTGTCGCAATTCAGTACTTC. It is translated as CASSPGLAGGPVAIQYF.

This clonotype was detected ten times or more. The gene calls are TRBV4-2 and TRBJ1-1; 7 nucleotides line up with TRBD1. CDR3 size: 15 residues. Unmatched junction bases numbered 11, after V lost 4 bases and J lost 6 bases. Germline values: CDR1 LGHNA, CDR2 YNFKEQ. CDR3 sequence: CASSRITGAGAEAFF. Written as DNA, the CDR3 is TGTGCCAGCAGCCGCATTACAGGGGCCGGGGCTGAAGCTTTCTTT.

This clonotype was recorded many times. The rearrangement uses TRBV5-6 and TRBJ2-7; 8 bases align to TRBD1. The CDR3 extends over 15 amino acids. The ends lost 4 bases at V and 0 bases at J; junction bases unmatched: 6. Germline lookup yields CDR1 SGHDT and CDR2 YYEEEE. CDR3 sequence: CASSPRTGPSYEQYF. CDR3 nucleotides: TGTGCCAGCAGCCCCCGGACAGGGCCCTCCTACGAGCAGTACTTC.

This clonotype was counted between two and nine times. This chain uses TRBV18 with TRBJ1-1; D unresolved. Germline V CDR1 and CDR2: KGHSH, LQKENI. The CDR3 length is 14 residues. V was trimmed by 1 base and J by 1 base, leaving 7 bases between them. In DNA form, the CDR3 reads TGTGCCAGCTCACCACTCGATGAGAACACTGAAGCTTTCTTT. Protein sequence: CASSPLDENTEAFF.

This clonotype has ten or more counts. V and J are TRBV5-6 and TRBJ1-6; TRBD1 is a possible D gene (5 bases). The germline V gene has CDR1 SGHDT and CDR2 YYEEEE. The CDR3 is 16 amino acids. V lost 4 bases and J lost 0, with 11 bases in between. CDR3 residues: CASSVGPSSYNSPLHF. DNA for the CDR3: TGTGCCAGCAGCGTGGGACCGAGCTCCTATAATTCACCCCTCCACTTT. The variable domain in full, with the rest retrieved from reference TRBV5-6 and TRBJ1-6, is DAGVTQSPTHLIKTRGQQVTLRCSPKSGHDTVSWYQQALGQGPQFIFQYYEEEERQRGNFPDRFSGHQFPNYSSELNVNALLLGDSALYLCASSVGPSSYNSPLHFGNGTRLTVT.

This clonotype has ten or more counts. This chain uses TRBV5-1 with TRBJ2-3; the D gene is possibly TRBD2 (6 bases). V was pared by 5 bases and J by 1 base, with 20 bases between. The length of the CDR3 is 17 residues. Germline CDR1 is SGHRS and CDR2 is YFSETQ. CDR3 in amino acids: CASRMQTGERGTDTQYF. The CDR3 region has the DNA TGCGCCAGCAGAATGCAAACGGGGGAGCGGGGCACAGATACGCAGTATTTT. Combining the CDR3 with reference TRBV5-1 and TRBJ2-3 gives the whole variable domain KAGVTQTPRYLIKTRGQQVTLSCSPISGHRSVSWYQQTPGQGLQFLFEYFSETQRNKGNFPGRFSGRQFSNSRSEMNVSTLELGDSALYLCASRMQTGERGTDTQYFGPGTRLTVL.

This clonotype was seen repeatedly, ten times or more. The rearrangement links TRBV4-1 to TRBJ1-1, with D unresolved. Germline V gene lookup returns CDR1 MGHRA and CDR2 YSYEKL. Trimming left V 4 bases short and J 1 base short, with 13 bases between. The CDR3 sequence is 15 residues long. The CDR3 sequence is CASSPIFSWNTEAFF. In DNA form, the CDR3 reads TGCGCCAGCAGCCCGATCTTTTCATGGAACACTGAAGCTTTCTTT.